This TCR beta chain was observed in a study of beta chain features in type 1 diabetes. Study in general: Cells sorted and examined across all samples totaled around 110,000,000. Findings and caveats of the study: Highly expressing activated T cells could be over-counted with a cDNA template. A pattern of fewer insertions and more deletions at VDJ junctions was seen in type 1 diabetes patients.

Comments on this clone: The antigen is undetermined.

The CDR3 is 14 amino acids. Germline V CDR1 and CDR2: MDHEN, SYDVKM. V lost 8 bases to trimming and J lost 10 bases; unmatched junction nucleotides: 12. Since all of the isolated RNA was reverse transcribed, expressed TCRB transcripts were what got sequenced. Naive, central memory and regulatory T cell samples yielded approximately 3.3 million reads on average. Clones were read by immunoSEQ multiplex PCR, and TCRdb kept only the in-frame ones, dropping some. The table records around 300,000 clones, approximately 11% of them present only once. The chain couples TRBV28 to TRBJ1-5, with 9 bases identical to TRBD1. This receptor was obtained from a woman in her 30s in good health. Sequencing was performed on naive CD4+ T cells from blood. The CDR3 spells CASRLGTGTSPQHF. CDR3 DNA sequence: TGTGCCAGCCGACTCGGGACAGGGACCTCACCCCAGCATTTT.